This section outlines one TCR beta chain sequence together with its context. The antigen is not known. The primer mix had 60 Vbeta and 13 Jbeta primers. The assay was immunoSEQ multiplex PCR, and TCRdb's table has in-frame clones only and misses some. The repertoire holds a few hundred thousand clones, with 80% as singletons. Germline V lookup: CDR1 SGHRS, CDR2 YFSETQ. The CDR3 totals 18 residues. After removal of 0 bases from V and 10 bases from J, the junction contained 18 bases not matched to a gene. This specimen belongs to a study of cytomegalovirus exposure and HLA in healthy donors. In the study overall: Among about 380 genotyped donors, roughly 81% fell in the Caucasian-associated ancestry cluster. Notes on the study in general: Most subjects had HLA-A and HLA-B alleles reportedly predicted accurately by TCR beta sequences.

This receptor was obtained from a girl aged 2 to 9 in good health and CMV-seronegative. The V call is TRBV5-1, the J call TRBJ1-4; 7 bases line up with TRBD1. Sample: PBMCs. CDR3 bases: TGCGCCAGCAGCTTGGGAGGAATCCTTGGACAGGTCGGGGGAAAACTGTTTTTT. This encodes CASSLGGILGQVGGKLFF. The full variable domain, in which reference TRBV5-1 and TRBJ1-4 provide the parts outside the CDR3, is KAGVTQTPRYLIKTRGQQVTLSCSPISGHRSVSWYQQTPGQGLQFLFEYFSETQRNKGNFPGRFSGRQFSNSRSEMNVSTLELGDSALYLCASSLGGILGQVGGKLFFGSGTQLSVL.